Listed here are 21 T cell receptor beta chains from one sample, sequenced in a study of PD-1 blockade in classical Hodgkin lymphoma. In every patient, relapse followed autologous stem cell transplantation, while exposure to brentuximab vedotin differed. Thawed PBMCs underwent magnetic negative selection to yield purified CD4+ T cells. The table came from immunoSEQ multiplex PCR; TCRdb's copy has only in-frame clones and leaves some out. This table has approximately 30,000 clones, approximately 80% appearing once. Sequenced material: CD4+ T cells from blood, taken at baseline. All receptors come from a human donor with classical Hodgkin lymphoma.

A few counts support this clone. This chain uses TRBV19 with TRBJ1-1, with D possibly matching TRBD1 (5 bases). This CDR3 comprises 14 residues. Germline lookup yields CDR1 LNHDA and CDR2 SQIVND (reference sequence). V was trimmed by 4 bases and J by 5 bases, leaving 14 bases between them. The CDR3 sequence: CASSRSGEGTEAFF. In DNA, the CDR3 is TGTGCCAGTAGTAGATCGGGCGAGGGGACTGAAGCTTTCTTT.

The chain recombines TRBV7-2 with TRBJ2-6; no reliable D call. V was clipped by 5 bases and J by 2 bases, with 10 bases between them. The CDR3 is made up of 15 amino acids. From germline, CDR1 is SGHTA and CDR2 FQGNSA. CDR3 nucleotide sequence: TGTGCCAGCAGCCGGTATCCAACTGGGGCCAACGTCCTGACTTTC. Translated: CASSRYPTGANVLTF.

The rearrangement links TRBV6-5 to TRBJ2-7, with TRBD2 matching 8 bases. V lost 6 bases to trimming and J lost 2 bases; unmatched junction nucleotides: 9. Germline V lookup: CDR1 MNHEY, CDR2 SVGAGI. This CDR3 comprises 15 residues. The DNA of the CDR3 is TGTGCCAGCAGCTATACGGGAGGGTCCACCTACGAGCAGTACTTC. Translated: CASSYTGGSTYEQYF.

This chain connects TRBV5-4 to TRBJ1-2; D may be TRBD1 (5 bases). This CDR3 contains 14 residues. The germline CDR1 and CDR2 sequences are SGHNT and YYREEE (reference sequence). Trimming removed 0 bases at V and 4 bases at J, with 10 bases between. In DNA, the CDR3 is TGTGCCAGCAGCTTGGGGGGGTTAACCTATGGCTACACCTTC. Translation gives CASSLGGLTYGYTF.

The chain is built from TRBV2 and TRBJ2-7; D is undetermined. Germline V gene sequence: CDR1 SNHLY, CDR2 FYNNEI. The V and J ends lost 3 bases and 3 bases respectively, with 12 bases between them. CDR3 length: 14 amino acids. The CDR3, as DNA: TGTGCCAGCAGTGAGATGGCAGGCGTCTACGAGCAGTACTTC. It codes for CASSEMAGVYEQYF. The full variable domain, in which reference TRBV2 and TRBJ2-7 provide the parts outside the CDR3, is EPEVTQTPSHQVTQMGQEVILRCVPISNHLYFYWYRQILGQKVEFLVSFYNNEISEKSEIFDDQFSVERPDGSNFTLKIRSTKLEDSAMYFCASSEMAGVYEQYFGPGTRLTVT.

V gene TRBV7-6 combines with J gene TRBJ2-5; D unclear. There are 12 residues in the CDR3. V was clipped by 3 bases and J by 0 bases, with 2 bases between them. Germline V gives CDR1 SGHVS, CDR2 FNYEAQ. The CDR3 DNA is TGTGCCAGCAGCTTCCACCAAGAGACCCAGTACTTC. It is translated as CASSFHQETQYF. Supplemented by reference TRBV7-6 and TRBJ2-5, the full variable domain reads GAGVSQSPRYKVTKRGQDVALRCDPISGHVSLYWYRQALGQGPEFLTYFNYEAQQDKSGLPNDRFSAERPEGSISTLTIQRTEQRDSAMYRCASSFHQETQYFGPGTRLLVL.

The V call is TRBV4-3, the J call TRBJ2-7; D remains ambiguous. This CDR3 region has 13 residues. V was trimmed by 0 bases and J by 3 bases, leaving 6 bases between them. Germline assignment: CDR1 LGHNA and CDR2 YSLEER. This chain's CDR3 is CASSQDIRYEQYF. The CDR3 nucleotides are TGCGCCAGCAGCCAAGATATACGCTACGAGCAGTACTTC.

The chain recombines TRBV28 with TRBJ1-1; the D is unclear. The germline V gene encodes CDR1 MDHEN and CDR2 SYDVKM. The germline V and J ends were trimmed by 2 bases and 1 base, with 8 bases remaining between them. The CDR3 is made up of 14 amino acids. CDR3 residues: CASSLRIRNTEAFF. CDR3 sequence (DNA): TGTGCCAGCAGTTTACGAATACGGAACACTGAAGCTTTCTTT.

This chain links TRBV5-1 with TRBJ2-1; the match to TRBD2 covers 10 bases. V gave up 3 bases and J gave up 7 bases; unmatched junction bases: 7. The CDR3 spans 15 residues. Per germline, CDR1 SGHRS and CDR2 YFSETQ. The CDR3 loop reads CASSSTASGGNEQFF. CDR3 sequence (DNA): TGCGCCAGCAGCTCGACGGCTAGCGGGGGTAATGAGCAGTTCTTC.

This clone appeared a few times. This sequence joins TRBV11-2 and TRBJ1-2, with 8 bases identical to TRBD1. The CDR3 covers 14 residues. Trimming at V came to 5 bases and at J to 4 bases, leaving 6 bases not matched to a gene. In germline, CDR1 is SGHAT, CDR2 FQNNGV. The CDR3 DNA reads TGTGCCAGCAGCAGAATCCAGGGGGCCTATGGCTACACCTTC. As protein: CASSRIQGAYGYTF.

In its sample, this clone was seen a few times. The CDR3 nucleotides read TGTGCCTGGAGATCGGGTCGACGTGGAAACACCATATATTTT. Its translation is CAWRSGRRGNTIYF. This chain links TRBV30 with TRBJ1-3; D unclear. Trimming shortened V by 3 bases and J by 3 bases, and 12 bases separated the two germline ends. This CDR3 spans 14 amino acids. The germline V gene encodes CDR1 GTSNPN and CDR2 SVGIG (reference sequence).

This clone was observed once. V usage is TRBV18 and J usage is TRBJ1-1; 10 nucleotides align to TRBD1. Germline values: CDR1 KGHSH, CDR2 LQKENI. There are 17 residues in the CDR3. The junction had 9 bases not matched to a gene; V was cut back by 5 bases and J by 0 bases. The CDR3 region has the DNA TGTGCCAGCTCATTCGGGACAGGGGAAGGGGTGAACACTGAAGCTTTCTTT. Translation gives CASSFGTGEGVNTEAFF.

The V and J genes are TRBV2 and TRBJ1-4; unclear D gene. Trimming removed 7 bases at V and 2 bases at J, with 8 bases between. The CDR3 has 13 residues. Germline CDR1 SNHLY, CDR2 FYNNEI. CDR3 loop: CASITDTNEKLFF. CDR3 bases: TGTGCCAGCATCACAGATACTAATGAAAAACTGTTTTTT.

This chain joins TRBV27 and TRBJ2-3; D possibly corresponds to TRBD1 (6 bases). V lost 5 bases and J lost 13, with 16 bases in between. CDR1 is MNHEY, CDR2 SMNVEV, per germline (reference sequence). This CDR3 is built from 12 residues. The CDR3 loop reads CASSPNRVRKYF. CDR3 coding DNA: TGTGCCAGCAGTCCAAACAGGGTTCGCAAGTATTTT.

The chain uses TRBV25-1 and TRBJ2-1; 7 bases are shared with TRBD2. Germline trimming cut 7 bases from V and 2 bases from J; bases unmatched to any gene: 2. CDR1 MGHDK and CDR2 SYGVNS come from the germline V gene. This CDR3 contains 13 residues. CDR3: CASKGLAYNEQFF. Written as DNA, the CDR3 is TGTGCCAGCAAAGGACTAGCCTACAATGAGCAGTTCTTC.

This chain connects TRBV29-1 to TRBJ1-2; D remains ambiguous. V dropped 4 bases and J dropped 0 bases, with 24 bases sitting between them. There are 18 residues in the CDR3. The germline CDR1 and CDR2 sequences are SQVTM and ANQGSEA. The CDR3 DNA sequence: TGCAGCGTTGCTAGACCAGTAAGAGGTATGAGTGCTAACTATGGCTACACCTTC. Its protein is CSVARPVRGMSANYGYTF.

The V and J genes are TRBV12-5 and TRBJ2-7; a weak D match, TRBD1 (6 bases). CDR1 and CDR2 (germline): LGHNT, FRNRAP. Trimming took 6 bases from V and 7 from J, leaving 19 bases between them. This CDR3 comprises 14 residues. In nucleotides, the CDR3 is TGTGCTAGTGGCCCTAGAGCAGGGGTGCGGGAGCAGTACTTC. The encoded protein is CASGPRAGVREQYF.

The chain joins TRBV28 to TRBJ2-1; the D gene is possibly TRBD2 (6 bases). The V gene's germline CDR1 is MDHEN and CDR2 SYDVKM. Trimming pared 5 bases from V and 7 bases from J, leaving 15 bases between. The CDR3 consists of 14 residues. As DNA, the CDR3 is TGTGCCAGCAGTCCCCGGGCCCGGGGGAATGAGCAGTTCTTC. It specifies CASSPRARGNEQFF.

The chain recombines TRBV7-6 with TRBJ2-2; 8 nucleotides agree with TRBD2. The CDR3 totals 16 residues. CDR1 and CDR2 from the germline V gene are SGHVS and FNYEAQ. V shed 1 base and J 1 base; nucleotides not matched to a gene: 2. CDR3 nucleotide sequence: TGTGCCAGCAGCTTAGGACTAGCGCTGAACACCGGGGAGCTGTTTTTT. Its translation: CASSLGLALNTGELFF.

The chain couples TRBV27 to TRBJ2-1; 7 bases map to TRBD1. This CDR3 contains 15 residues. Germline V gene lookup returns CDR1 MNHEY and CDR2 SMNVEV (reference sequence). With V trimmed by 5 bases and J by 7 bases, 11 bases remained unmatched. This CDR3 is CASSPGTASSNEQFF. CDR3 in DNA: TGTGCCAGCAGTCCGGGGACAGCATCTTCGAATGAGCAGTTCTTC.

This clone turned up a few times. The chain carries TRBV11-3 and TRBJ1-6; D remains unclear. V dropped 0 bases and J dropped 7 bases, with 4 bases sitting between them. This CDR3 is 13 amino acids long. Germline CDR1 is SGHNT and CDR2 is YENEEA. The CDR3 is CASSLDRNSPLHF. In DNA, the CDR3 is TGTGCCAGCAGCTTAGATAGGAATTCACCCCTCCACTTT.